One TCR beta chain is described in this entry. Profiling relied on immunoSEQ multiplex PCR, and the TCRdb table lists in-frame clones only, not all of them. The table includes 55,000 to 75,000 clones, 86% detected once. Germline loops: CDR1 SGDLS, CDR2 YYNGEE. There are 16 residues in the CDR3. The ends lost 0 bases at V and 4 bases at J; junction bases unmatched: 4. Time point specified: after neoadjuvant nivolumab, at surgical resection. Stage II-IVA oral cavity squamous cell carcinoma was new and untreated by systemic or radiation therapy. Patients had HPV-negative, locally advanced oral cavity squamous cell carcinoma. This specimen belongs to a study of neoadjuvant anti-PD-1 for oral cavity cancer.

The chain recombines TRBV9 with TRBJ2-7; 13 bases fit TRBD2. The sequencing used PBMCs, collected after nivolumab (anti-PD-1) treatment. This TCR was recovered from a person aged 35-79 years with oral cavity squamous cell carcinoma. In DNA form, the CDR3 reads TGTGCCAGCAGCGTAGGGGGACTAGCGGGAATTTACGAGCAGTACTTC. It specifies CASSVGGLAGIYEQYF.